The 25 T cell receptor beta chains reported below all come from one sample, sequenced in a study of blood T cell repertoires in COVID-19. Here immunoSEQ multiplex PCR was the method, and the copy in TCRdb shows in-frame clones only, minus some. The table has a few hundred thousand clones, 70% to 90% seen once. Sequencing input: PBMCs or T cells enriched from blood (not recorded which). The receptors come from a woman aged 40 to 49 with acute COVID-19.

This clone was picked up one time. The chain couples TRBV12-5 to TRBJ1-2, with 7 bases matching TRBD1. Per the germline V gene, CDR1 is LGHNT and CDR2 is FRNRAP. The CDR3 extends over 18 amino acids. Trimming at V came to 0 bases and at J to 2 bases, leaving 12 bases not matched to a gene. CDR3 region: CASGLVLIPKQGNYGYTF. The CDR3 coding sequence is TGTGCTAGTGGTTTGGTACTCATTCCAAAACAGGGGAACTATGGCTACACCTTC.

CDR3 DNA sequence: TGTGCCGGACGGACAGGGGCTTCCTCTGGAAACACCATATATTTT. Amino acid sequence: CAGRTGASSGNTIYF. The chain links TRBV7-9 to TRBJ1-3; TRBD1 agrees at 9 bases. The CDR3 covers 15 residues. The trim removed 11 bases at V and 0 bases at J, leaving 8 bases unmatched. From germline, CDR1 is SEHNR and CDR2 FQNEAQ (reference sequence).

The J gene is TRBJ1-2, the V gene TRBV10-2; 10 nucleotides align to TRBD1. V lost 2 bases to trimming and J lost 8 bases; unmatched junction nucleotides: 8. This CDR3 is built from 15 residues. Germline CDR1 is WSHSY and CDR2 is SAAADI. CDR3 protein: CASSELRTGGDGYTF. The CDR3 DNA follows: TGCGCCAGCAGTGAGCTGAGGACAGGGGGAGACGGCTACACCTTC.

With respect to this clone: An end of the junction differs from the germline gene, which may be a read error. This chain links TRBV20-1 with TRBJ1-6; 7 bases match TRBD1. The CDR3 extends over 11 amino acids. Germline V lookup: CDR1 DFQATT, CDR2 SNEGSKA (reference sequence). The CDR3 reads CSAGYRDSPSF. The DNA of the CDR3 is TGCAGTGCTGGATACCGGGACAGCCCTTCATTT.

This rearrangement joins TRBV5-1 to TRBJ2-3; maybe TRBD2 (6 bases). This CDR3 is built from 16 residues. The germline V gene encodes CDR1 SGHRS and CDR2 YFSETQ. V was pared by 4 bases and J by 4 bases, with 19 bases between. The CDR3 here is CASSPEAASVSDTQYF. The CDR3, as DNA: TGCGCCAGCAGCCCGGAGGCGGCTAGCGTTTCAGATACGCAGTATTTT.

This chain links TRBV19 with TRBJ1-4; 8 bases line up with TRBD1. Germline assignment: CDR1 LNHDA and CDR2 SQIVND (reference sequence). This CDR3 spans 17 amino acids. The J segment lost 0 bases and the V segment lost 2 bases, leaving 5 bases of the junction unmatched. The CDR3 sequence is CASSISGQASTNEKLFF. The CDR3 DNA reads as TGTGCCAGTAGTATATCGGGACAGGCGTCAACTAATGAAAAACTGTTTTTT. Using reference TRBV19 and TRBJ1-4 for the parts outside the CDR3, the full variable domain is DGGITQSPKYLFRKEGQNVTLSCEQNLNHDAMYWYRQDPGQGLRLIYYSQIVNDFQKGDIAEGYSVSREKKESFPLTVTSAQKNPTAFYLCASSISGQASTNEKLFFGSGTQLSVL.

This clone was counted once. The chain carries TRBV14 and TRBJ2-7; 8 bases are a match to TRBD1. Germline V CDR1 and CDR2: SGHDN, FVKESK. The CDR3 is 15 residues long. V dropped 5 bases and J dropped 3; count of bases not matched to a gene: 9. CDR3 in amino acids: CASSSLGTGLYEQYF. The CDR3 DNA reads TGTGCCAGCAGCTCATTGGGGACAGGTCTCTACGAGCAGTACTTC.

The chain joins TRBV6-5 to TRBJ2-3, with no clear D. The CDR3 length is 14 residues. Trimming shortened V by 5 bases and J by 2 bases, and 11 bases separated the two germline ends. From germline, CDR1 is MNHEY and CDR2 SVGAGI. CDR3 residues: CASSTTGPTDTQYF. Here the CDR3 DNA reads TGTGCCAGCAGTACAACGGGTCCCACAGATACGCAGTATTTT.

The chain carries TRBV6-5 and TRBJ1-6; 8 bases map to TRBD1. The V segment lost 2 bases and the J segment 7 bases; nucleotides outside the gene matches: 7. Germline values: CDR1 MNHEY, CDR2 SVGAGI. CDR3 length: 16 residues. CDR3 nucleotide sequence: TGTGCCAGCAGTTACCCCCCTGCAGGGGGCAATTCACCCCTCCACTTT. It is translated as CASSYPPAGGNSPLHF.

This clone was found a few times. The V call is TRBV6-2 or TRBV6-3, the J call TRBJ2-7; TRBD1 matches at 10 bases. V trimming: 2 bases; J trimming: 5 bases; junction bases outside the gene matches: 15. The CDR3 spans 18 residues. Germline CDR1 reads MNHEY; CDR2 reads SVGEGT. The CDR3 region is CASSYDRTGGTSRNEQYF. In DNA, the CDR3 is TGTGCCAGCAGTTACGACAGGACAGGGGGAACTTCTCGGAACGAGCAGTACTTC.

This chain joins TRBV6-5 and TRBJ2-3; 8 nucleotides align to TRBD1. The CDR3 extends over 15 amino acids. The germline CDR1 and CDR2 sequences are MNHEY and SVGAGI. J gave up 0 bases and V 6 bases, and 5 bases lay outside the gene matches. CDR3 nucleotides: TGTGCCAGCAGCCAGGGGGCGCCGAGCACAGATACGCAGTATTTT. Its protein is CASSQGAPSTDTQYF.

V usage is TRBV11-3 and J usage is TRBJ2-2; TRBD1 is a possible D gene (5 bases). The V and J ends lost 0 bases and 0 bases respectively, with 11 bases between them. CDR1 and CDR2 (germline): SGHNT, YENEEA. This CDR3 spans 17 amino acids. CDR3 loop: CASSLDPVGANTGELFF. In DNA form, the CDR3 reads TGTGCCAGCAGCTTAGATCCGGTAGGGGCGAACACCGGGGAGCTGTTTTTT.

The CDR3 DNA sequence: TGTGCCAGCTCACCTAGGCTAGAGAACACCGGGGAGCTGTTTTTT. Its translation is CASSPRLENTGELFF. The rearrangement uses TRBV18 and TRBJ2-2; D gene uncertain. Germline V gene data show CDR1 as KGHSH and CDR2 as LQKENI. The CDR3 length is 15 residues. V lost 3 bases and J lost 1, with 9 bases in between.

V and J are TRBV5-4 and TRBJ2-4, with TRBD1 matching over 10 bases. V shed 4 bases and J 8 bases; nucleotides not matched to a gene: 3. CDR1 SGHNT and CDR2 YYREEE come from the germline V gene (reference sequence). CDR3 length equals 13 residues. The CDR3 loop is CASSLDRGDIQYF. CDR3 in DNA: TGTGCCAGCAGCCTGGACAGGGGGGACATTCAGTACTTC.

The chain recombines TRBV27 with TRBJ1-5; D is perhaps TRBD1 (5 bases). Trimming cost V 1 base and J 4 bases, with 11 bases left between them. The germline CDR1 and CDR2 sequences are MNHEY and SMNVEV (reference sequence). The length of the CDR3 is 15 residues. CDR3 nucleotides: TGTGCCAGCAGTTTATGGCAGGGCGTTAATCAGCCCCAGCATTTT. Protein product: CASSLWQGVNQPQHF.

CDR3 in DNA: TGTGCCAGCAGTGCACAACAGGGTTGGAGTGGGCTGTTTTTT. Protein: CASSAQQGWSGLFF. The chain links TRBV2 to TRBJ1-4; perhaps TRBD1 as D (6 bases). The germline V gene has CDR1 SNHLY and CDR2 FYNNEI. The CDR3 runs 14 residues. V gave up 4 bases and J gave up 14 bases, with 20 bases separating them.

The gene calls are TRBV5-5 and TRBJ1-1, with 8 bases that match TRBD1. This CDR3 region has 14 residues. CDR1 is SGHKS, CDR2 YYEKEE, per germline (reference sequence). V shed 4 bases and J 7 bases; nucleotides not matched to a gene: 9. This CDR3 reads CASSRQGQMREAFF. The DNA of the CDR3 is TGTGCCAGCAGCAGACAGGGGCAAATGCGTGAAGCTTTCTTT.

CDR3 in amino acids: CASSPPLAGGGNEQFF. CDR3 coding DNA: TGTGCCAGCTCACCACCCCTAGCGGGAGGGGGTAATGAGCAGTTCTTC. The rearrangement uses TRBV18 and TRBJ2-1, with 12 bases aligning to TRBD2. This CDR3 comprises 16 residues. CDR1 and CDR2 (germline): KGHSH, LQKENI. V was pared by 0 bases and J by 7 bases, with 4 bases of the junction left unmatched.

The chain has TRBV7-2 and TRBJ2-4, with TRBD2 identical over 9 bases. CDR1 and CDR2 from the germline V gene are SGHTA and FQGNSA. V was pared by 6 bases and J by 4 bases, with 4 bases of the junction left unmatched. This CDR3 region has 14 residues. The CDR3 coding sequence is TGTGCCAGCAGTGCCCTAGCGGGAAAAAACATTCAGTACTTC. This gives the protein CASSALAGKNIQYF.

The chain combines TRBV3-1 (or the pseudogene TRBV3-2) with TRBJ1-4; maybe TRBD1 (5 bases). The germline V gene encodes CDR1 LGHDT and CDR2 YNNKEL (reference sequence). This CDR3 region has 13 residues. V lost 11 bases and J 0 bases, leaving 10 bases between the germline ends. The CDR3 coding sequence is TGTGCCGTCCAGGGTCCAACTAATGAAAAACTGTTTTTT. Its protein is CAVQGPTNEKLFF.

The V and J genes are TRBV6-5 and TRBJ2-7; tentatively, D is TRBD1 (5 bases). V lost 2 bases and J lost 3, with 11 bases in between. Germline V gives CDR1 MNHEY, CDR2 SVGAGI. CDR3 size: 14 residues. CDR3 sequence (DNA): TGTGCCAGCAGTTACAGTCAGGGCAGCTACGAGCAGTACTTC. It is translated as CASSYSQGSYEQYF.

The rearrangement links TRBV27 to TRBJ2-7, with a weak D call TRBD2 (5 bases). The CDR3 is 16 residues long. V dropped 5 bases and J dropped 2 bases, with 19 bases sitting between them. The V gene's germline CDR1 is MNHEY and CDR2 SMNVEV (reference sequence). CDR3 loop: CASSRVEEKSTYEQYF. For the CDR3, the DNA is TGTGCCAGCAGTCGGGTGGAGGAAAAGAGCACCTACGAGCAGTACTTC.

The gene calls are TRBV14 and TRBJ2-1; 13 nucleotides line up with TRBD2. The CDR3 covers 20 residues. Germline CDR1 SGHDN, CDR2 FVKESK. After removal of 3 bases from V and 0 bases from J, the junction contained 11 bases not matched to a gene. For the CDR3, the DNA is TGTGCCAGCAGCCAGGCCCTCGGACTAGCGGGGGCGAGCTCCTACAATGAGCAGTTCTTC. It is translated as CASSQALGLAGASSYNEQFF.

The chain uses TRBV24-1 and TRBJ2-1; 7 bases fit TRBD2. The germline gives CDR1 KGHDR, CDR2 SFDVKD. V trimming: 0 bases; J trimming: 0 bases; junction bases outside the gene matches: 7. CDR3 length: 18 residues. CDR3 sequence reads: CATSDLSGGDSSYNEQFF. The CDR3, as DNA: TGTGCCACCAGTGATTTGTCTGGGGGGGATAGCTCCTACAATGAGCAGTTCTTC.

The CDR3 protein is CASSLAGLNTEAFF. In nucleotides, the CDR3 is TGTGCCAGCAGCTTAGCGGGCCTGAACACTGAAGCTTTCTTT. The gene calls are TRBV7-2 and TRBJ1-1, with D uncertain. CDR3 length: 14 amino acids. The germline V gene has CDR1 SGHTA and CDR2 FQGNSA. V shed 0 bases and J shed 0 bases, with 5 bases lying between them.